This TCR beta chain was sequenced during a study of beta chain features in type 1 diabetes. The whole isolated RNA underwent reverse transcription, so sequencing captured expressed TCRB transcripts. Libraries were prepared by immunoSEQ multiplex PCR; TCRdb keeps only in-frame clonotypes and omits some of them. The data contain hundreds of thousands of clones, approximately 30% of them singletons. The CDR3 sequence is 14 residues long. Trimming left V 0 bases short and J 1 base short, with 7 bases between. Germline V gene lookup returns CDR1 GTSNPN and CDR2 SVGIG (reference sequence). A note on this clone: The sample has other DNA sequences that encode this CDR3 too.

Sequencing input: naive CD4+ T cells from blood. The TCR comes from a man younger than 35 in good health. This chain uses TRBV30 with TRBJ1-5; D might be TRBD1 (5 bases). The CDR3 DNA sequence: TGTGCCTGGAGTGTATCAGGGAGCAATCAGCCCCAGCATTTT. Its protein is CAWSVSGSNQPQHF.